The entry below describes one TCR beta chain. As yet, its antigen is unknown. A junction boundary mismatches the germline segment, possibly from a read error. Those patients picked for sequencing had displayed CD8+CD57+ cell expansion on flow cytometry. Severe acquired aplastic anemia was present in every patient. This sample was included in a study of CD8+CD57+ T cells in acquired aplastic anemia. General study findings and limits: Between patients and controls, around 30 CD8+ CDR3 sequences were found in common.

The germline CDR1 and CDR2 sequences are MGHRA and YSYEKL. The CDR3 has 15 amino acids. Genomic DNA, the template, was used for profiling of the TCR beta VDJ and CDR3. TCRdb re-called the reads with MiXCR, one entry per CDR3 protein. The sample consists of just over 150,000 distinct CDR3 sequences, less than 50% of them appearing once. This receptor was obtained from a human donor with aplastic anemia. V usage is TRBV4-1 and J usage is TRBJ2-7, with D possibly called TRBD1 or TRBD2 (5 bases each). Sequencing was performed on sorted CD4+, CD8+, or CD8+CD57+ T cells (not recorded which) from PBMCs. The chain's CDR3 is CASSQDPRGGYERYF. The DNA for the CDR3 is TGCGCCAGCAGCCAAGATCCTCGGGGCGGCTACGAGCGGTACTTC.